The clone carrying this T cell receptor (beta chain) was recorded at least ten times. The antigen is not known. The TCR library protocol was used to attach unique molecular identifiers. These identifiers were attached to individual cDNA molecules. MiXCR was run by TCRdb on the 5' RACE reads, yielding one entry per CDR3 protein. The sample shows about 55,000 distinct CDR3 sequences, under 8% of them seen only once. The data belong to a study of early T cells in non-severe SARS-CoV-2 infection. Overall study context: Chains stayed unpaired after sequencing of bulk RNA from unsorted whole blood. Study-level findings and limits: Private and CD4 specificities were missed by VDJdb matching, which favored anti-spike CD8 responses.

This sequence originates from an adult who was a healthcare worker with PCR-confirmed SARS-CoV-2 infection or an uninfected control (not recorded which). Sequenced material: whole blood, taken at baseline.

The CDR3 is CASSQPSFPGELFF. The CDR3 nucleotides are TGTGCCAGCAGCCAACCAAGCTTTCCAGGGGAACTGTTTTTT. The V gene is TRBV4-2, the J gene TRBJ1-4, with a weak D call TRBD1 (6 bases). The V gene's germline CDR1 is LGHNA and CDR2 YNFKEQ. V lost 2 bases, J lost 12 bases, and 16 bases lay in between. The CDR3 is 14 residues long.